This TCR beta chain was documented in a study of T-cell reconstitution after alpha-beta-depleted transplantation in children. Unique molecular identifiers tagged the TCRbeta library. TCRdb re-called the PCR reads with MiXCR, one entry per CDR3 protein. The profile shows approximately 250,000 distinct CDR3 sequences, 9.7% of them singletons. This clonotype was counted many times. Germline assignment: CDR1 SGHTA and CDR2 FQGNSA. The CDR3 sequence is 16 residues long. V was cut by 1 base and J by 2 bases, with 11 bases left in between. This chain connects TRBV7-2 to TRBJ1-4; no definite D call. This specimen consisted of PBMCs from the stem cell graft donor, obtained from the stem cell graft. The clonotype comes from a human donor who donated a stem cell graft to a child with SCID. The CDR3 here is CASSLGPAATNEKLFF. CDR3 bases: TGTGCCAGCAGCTTAGGACCCGCGGCCACTAATGAAAAACTGTTTTTT.